This TCR beta chain was retrieved from a study of CD8 T cells in ankylosing spondylitis. Regarding the study as a whole: It was reported that disease-linked clones were significantly enriched in matched ankylosing spondylitis synovial fluid. A TCR beta motif of about 8 highly homologous variants appeared characteristic of ankylosing spondylitis blood. Clones linked with disease were CD8+ and fairly uncommon in the peripheral blood.

About this clonotype itself: Its target is not known.

V was pared by 5 bases and J by 0 bases, with 9 bases between. The CDR3 consists of 14 residues. From germline, CDR1 is MDHEN and CDR2 SYDVKM. Quantitative barcoded 5'-RACE was used to prepare TCR beta libraries. TCRdb reanalysed the 5' RACE reads using MiXCR and keeps one entry per CDR3 protein. The sample consists of roughly 35,000 distinct CDR3 sequences, 9.5% to 12% of them appearing once. The V and J genes are TRBV28 and TRBJ2-3, with D possibly TRBD2 on 5 matching bases. The sequencing input was synovial fluid, either unsorted or a sorted T cell fraction (not recorded which). The TCR was taken from a male donor with ankylosing spondylitis. In DNA form, the CDR3 reads TGTGCCAGCAGTCTAGCTGCTAGCACAGATACGCAGTATTTT. It codes for CASSLAASTDTQYF. Complete variable domain (other parts from reference TRBV28 and TRBJ2-3): DVKVTQSSRYLVKRTGEKVFLECVQDMDHENMFWYRQDPGLGLRLIYFSYDVKMKEKGDIPEGYSVSREKKERFSLILESASTNQTSMYLCASSLAASTDTQYFGPGTRLTVL.